The clone carrying this T cell receptor beta chain appeared a few times. Its matching antigen is unknown. Together with a sample-barcoded 5' primer, a J-beta primer mix was included in a second PCR lasting about 6 to 11 cycles. TCRdb passed the 5' RACE reads through MiXCR, listing each CDR3 protein once. The sample lists 1.5 million to 2 million distinct CDR3 sequences, 49% occurring once. This sample was taken from a study of blood T cells in healthy people across ages. Broader study findings: Estimates based on one million T cells were treated as lower bounds. Long-lived donors exceeded aged donors in naive CD4+ cells and diversity. The study lacked donor CMV status, which possibly confounded expanded clonotype changes.

CDR1 is SGHRS and CDR2 is YFSETQ in the germline V gene. Germline trimming cut 0 bases from V and 5 bases from J; bases unmatched to any gene: 10. The CDR3 spans 17 residues. The sequencing sample was made of blood. The rearrangement uses TRBV5-1 and TRBJ2-5, with 10 bases lining up with TRBD2. The clonotype comes from a woman in her thirties or forties in good health. The CDR3 spells CASSLAVTAGGRETQYF. The CDR3 DNA is TGCGCCAGCAGCTTGGCCGTGACAGCGGGGGGGCGTGAGACCCAGTACTTC.